The entry that follows covers one T cell receptor (beta chain) sequence. The ends were cut back, 0 bases at V and 8 bases at J, with 19 bases in the middle. The CDR3 runs to 16 residues. The germline V gene encodes CDR1 LGHNA and CDR2 YSLEER. The source of the sample is a study of T cell responses to AZD1222 COVID-19 vaccine. Data came from immunoSEQ multiplex PCR; TCRdb stores just in-frame clones and leaves some out. Altogether over 100,000 clones are present, roughly nine tenths being singletons, with the ten largest covering approximately 5.1%. This material consisted of peripheral blood, taken on day 0 of AZD1222 vaccination. The rearrangement links TRBV4-3 to TRBJ1-2, with D maybe TRBD1 (6 bases). This clonotype originated in an adult in good health. CDR3 protein: CASSQDPGARIGGYTF. The CDR3 nucleotides are TGCGCCAGCAGCCAAGACCCGGGGGCGAGGATTGGCGGCTACACCTTC.